This note documents a single T cell receptor (beta chain) sequence. V shed 0 bases and J shed 1 base, with 21 bases lying between them. Germline V CDR1 and CDR2: GTSNPN, SVGIG (reference sequence). The CDR3 loop spans 18 amino acids. The sample is drawn from a study of shared clonotypes between healthy human individuals. TCRdb's copy holds only in-frame clones and misses some; the assay was immunoSEQ multiplex PCR. Among about 2.4 million clones listed, just over 90% were seen once. This receptor was identified in a man aged 18 to 29 in good health. V and J are TRBV30 and TRBJ1-1, with no clear D. The sample comprised naive CD4+ T cells sorted from blood. The subset was: CD45RA+ positively selected. CDR3 in DNA: TGTGCCTGGAGTGTAAGTCGGACTGCTTTTGGCGGGAACACTGAAGCTTTCTTT. Protein: CAWSVSRTAFGGNTEAFF.